The clone carrying this T cell receptor (beta chain) was observed a handful of times. The same CDR3 is also encoded by other DNA sequences in this sample. The sample belongs to a study of T cell responses to AZD1222 COVID-19 vaccine. The assay was immunoSEQ multiplex PCR, and TCRdb's table has in-frame clones only and misses some. The sample comprises roughly 170,000 clones, around 88% of which are singletons, and more than 0.4% rests with the top ten. CDR3 size: 12 residues. The germline V gene encodes CDR1 KGHSH and CDR2 LQKENI. Trimming stripped 2 bases from V and 4 bases from J, with 6 bases between.

The receptor was isolated from an adult in good health. The input for sequencing was peripheral blood, taken on day 0 of AZD1222 vaccination. V is TRBV18 and J is TRBJ2-7; D is possibly TRBD1 or TRBD2 (5 bases each). CDR3 nucleotide sequence: TGTGCCAGCTCACCAGGGGGATACGAGCAGTACTTC. Protein product: CASSPGGYEQYF.